A single sample gave rise to the 7 T cell receptor beta chains below, sequenced in a study of cytomegalovirus exposure and HLA in healthy donors. Primers for the PCR totalled 60 Vbeta and 13 Jbeta. Here immunoSEQ multiplex PCR was the method, and the copy in TCRdb shows in-frame clones only, minus some. Of 150,000 to 180,000 clones listed, 70% to 80% are singletons. The source material was PBMCs. The origin of the receptors is a man aged 25-40 years in good health and CMV-seropositive.

The chain is built from TRBV28 and TRBJ1-3; 7 positions agree with TRBD1. V was clipped by 8 bases and J by 0 bases; unmatched bases: 10. Germline V gene sequence: CDR1 MDHEN, CDR2 SYDVKM. CDR3 size: 16 residues. The DNA of the CDR3 is TGTGCCAGCGGATTGACAGGGTCGTACTCTGGAAACACCATATATTTT. As protein: CASGLTGSYSGNTIYF. Looking up the rest from reference TRBV28 and TRBJ1-3 gives the full variable domain: DVKVTQSSRYLVKRTGEKVFLECVQDMDHENMFWYRQDPGLGLRLIYFSYDVKMKEKGDIPEGYSVSREKKERFSLILESASTNQTSMYLCASGLTGSYSGNTIYFGEGSWLTVV.

The V call is TRBV7-2, the J call TRBJ1-3, with D tentatively TRBD1 (5 bases). The germline V gene encodes CDR1 SGHTA and CDR2 FQGNSA. V was cut by 4 bases and J by 2 bases, with 12 bases left in between. This CDR3 is built from 15 residues. The CDR3 loop is CASSSQSGTGNTIYF. Here the CDR3 DNA reads TGTGCCAGCAGCTCGCAATCAGGGACTGGAAACACCATATATTTT.

V usage is TRBV4-1 and J usage is TRBJ2-3; 8 positions agree with TRBD2. The CDR3 has 18 amino acids. Germline values: CDR1 MGHRA, CDR2 YSYEKL. V shed 4 bases and J 3 bases; nucleotides not matched to a gene: 15. CDR3 region: CASSRPLAGHVVTDTQYF. In DNA, the CDR3 is TGCGCCAGCAGCCGCCCCCTAGCGGGCCACGTTGTGACAGATACGCAGTATTTT.

This chain joins TRBV29-1 and TRBJ2-5; tentatively, D is TRBD2 (6 bases). V lost 0 bases and J 5 bases, leaving 13 bases between the germline ends. The germline gives CDR1 SQVTM, CDR2 ANQGSEA. The CDR3 extends over 14 amino acids. CDR3 loop: CSVEDATGEETQYF. DNA for the CDR3: TGCAGCGTTGAAGACGCGACGGGAGAGGAGACCCAGTACTTC.

The V gene is TRBV6-1, the J gene TRBJ2-7, with a tentative D call TRBD1 (6 bases). The CDR3 contains 13 residues. The V and J ends lost 7 bases and 2 bases respectively, with 12 bases between them. CDR1 is MNHNS, CDR2 SASEGT, per germline. The chain's CDR3 is CASMRAGAYEQYF. The CDR3 DNA is TGTGCCAGCATGAGGGCAGGGGCCTACGAGCAGTACTTC.

The V and J genes are TRBV6-6 and TRBJ1-1; no clear D. The CDR3 contains 12 residues. Germline values: CDR1 MNHNY, CDR2 SVGAGI (reference sequence). Trimming stripped 10 bases from V and 1 base from J, with 10 bases between. The CDR3 DNA follows: TGTGCCACCAAGGAGGGGAACACTGAAGCTTTCTTT. Protein sequence: CATKEGNTEAFF.

The CDR3 DNA follows: TGTGCCAGCGGAAGAGAGGGGACATTCAGTTCCTACGAGCAGTACTTC. Protein product: CASGREGTFSSYEQYF. This chain joins TRBV21-1 and TRBJ2-7; the tabulated D call, TRBD1, remains unverified against the DNA. TRBV21-1 is a listed pseudogene. The length of the CDR3 is 16 residues.